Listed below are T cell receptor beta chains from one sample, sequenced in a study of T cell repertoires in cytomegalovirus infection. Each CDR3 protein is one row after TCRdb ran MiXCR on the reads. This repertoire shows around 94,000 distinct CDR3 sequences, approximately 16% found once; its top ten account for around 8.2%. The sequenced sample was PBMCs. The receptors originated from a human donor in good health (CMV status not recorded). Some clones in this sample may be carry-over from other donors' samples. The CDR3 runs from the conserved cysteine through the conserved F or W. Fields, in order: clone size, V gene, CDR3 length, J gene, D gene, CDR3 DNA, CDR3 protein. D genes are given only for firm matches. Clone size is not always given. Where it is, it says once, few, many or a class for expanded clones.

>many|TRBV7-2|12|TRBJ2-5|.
TGTGCCAGCAGCTTGGACTATAGGGCCCAGTACTTC
CASSLDYRAQYF
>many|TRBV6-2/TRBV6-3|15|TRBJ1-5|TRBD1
TGTGCCAGCAGCCCAGGGACAGGGCTTTATCAGCCCCAGCATTTT
CASSPGTGLYQPQHF
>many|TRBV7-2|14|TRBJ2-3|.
TGTGCCAGCAGCTTAGAAGTAGGGGCAGATACGCAGTATTTT
CASSLEVGADTQYF
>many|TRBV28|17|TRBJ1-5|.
TGTGCCAGCAGTTTCTCCGGTCGGCAGGGCCTCAATCAGCCCCAGCATTTT
CASSFSGRQGLNQPQHF
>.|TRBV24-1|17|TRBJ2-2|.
TGTGCCACCAGTGATTCACAGGCGCGCGGATACACCGGGGAGCTGTTTTTT
CATSDSQARGYTGELFF
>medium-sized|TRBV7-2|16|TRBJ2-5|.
TGTGCCAGCAGCCCCGAGAATTCACTGACAGGCCGGACCCAGTACTTC
CASSPENSLTGRTQYF
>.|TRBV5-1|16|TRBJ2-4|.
TGCGCCAGCAGCTTGGCCGCAGGGTCGGCCAAAAACATTCAGTACTTC
CASSLAAGSAKNIQYF
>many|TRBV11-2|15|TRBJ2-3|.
TGTGCCAGCAGCTTAACTGGGTTTAGCACAGATACGCAGTATTTT
CASSLTGFSTDTQYF
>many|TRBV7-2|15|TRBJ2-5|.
TGTGCCAGCAGCTTAGCCCCGGGGGGCTGGGAGACCCAGTACTTC
CASSLAPGGWETQYF
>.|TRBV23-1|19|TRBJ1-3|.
TGCGCCAGCAGTCAACGCCGGGCGCCCGTCGGGTCCTCTGGAAACACCATATATTTT
CASSQRRAPVGSSGNTIYF
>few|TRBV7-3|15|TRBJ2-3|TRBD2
TGTGCCAGCAGCCCGAGCGGGGGGGGGGCAGATACGCAGTATTTT
CASSPSGGGADTQYF
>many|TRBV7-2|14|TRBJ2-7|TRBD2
TGTGCCAGCAGCTTCGGGGGGGCGATTGGCGAGCAGTACTTC
CASSFGGAIGEQYF
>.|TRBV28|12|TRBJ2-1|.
TGTGCCAGCAGTTCCCGAGGGAATGAGCAGTTCTTC
CASSSRGNEQFF
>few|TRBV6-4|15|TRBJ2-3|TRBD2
TGTGCCAGCAGTGACGGGGGGACTAGCGGAGATACGCAGTATTTT
CASSDGGTSGDTQYF
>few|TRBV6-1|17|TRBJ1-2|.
TGTGCCACCACCAAACGCCTCGGGACAAGACTCAACTATGGCTACACCTTC
CATTKRLGTRLNYGYTF
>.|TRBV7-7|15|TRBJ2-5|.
TGTGCTAGCAGCGCGGGACTGGGGGGTGAGGAGACCCAGTACTTC
CASSAGLGGEETQYF
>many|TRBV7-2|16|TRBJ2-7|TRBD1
TGTGCCAGCAGTTTAACGTCGGGGACAGGGGACCACGAGCAGTACTTC
CASSLTSGTGDHEQYF
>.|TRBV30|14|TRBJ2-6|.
TGTGCCTGGAAGGGAGGCTCTGGGGCCAACGTCCTGACTTTC
CAWKGGSGANVLTF
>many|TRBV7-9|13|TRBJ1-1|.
TGTGCCAGCAGCCCGAGTGGTGGGTCTGAAGCTTTCTTT
CASSPSGGSEAFF
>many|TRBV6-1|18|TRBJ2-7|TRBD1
TGTGCCAGCAGTGCTCAACCACCGGGACAGGGGGCGAAGGACGAGCAGTACTTC
CASSAQPPGQGAKDEQYF
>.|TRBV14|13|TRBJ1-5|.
TGTGCCAGCAGCCAAGATCAGGGGCAGCCCCAGCATTTT
CASSQDQGQPQHF
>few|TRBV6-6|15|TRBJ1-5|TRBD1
TGTGCCAGCAGTCGGACAGGGATTAGCAATCAGCCCCAGCATTTT
CASSRTGISNQPQHF
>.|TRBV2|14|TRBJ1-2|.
TGTGCCAGCAGCCCCCTGGGGGGAGACTATGGCTACACCTTC
CASSPLGGDYGYTF
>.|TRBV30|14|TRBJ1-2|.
TGTGCCTGGAGCGCCCGTACAGCTAACTATGGCTACACCTTC
CAWSARTANYGYTF
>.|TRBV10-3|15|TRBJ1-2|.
TGTGCCATCAGTGAAGGGGGTACATCTAACTATGGCTACACCTTC
CAISEGGTSNYGYTF
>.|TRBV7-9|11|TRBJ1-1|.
TGTGCCAGCAGTCGGGAGGCTGATGCTTTCTTT
CASSREADAFF
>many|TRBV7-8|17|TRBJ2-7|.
TGTGCCAGCAGCTTAGGCTCGGGGAGGGGGGGTGGCTACGAGCAGTACTTC
CASSLGSGRGGGYEQYF
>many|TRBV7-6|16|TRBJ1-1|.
TGTGCCAGCAGCCTCCCCCCAGGACAACTGAACACTGAAGCTTTCTTT
CASSLPPGQLNTEAFF
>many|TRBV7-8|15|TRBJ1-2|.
TGTGCCAGCAGCCCTTCTGACAGTCCTAACTATGGCTACACCTTC
CASSPSDSPNYGYTF
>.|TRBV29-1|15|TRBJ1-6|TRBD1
TGCAGCGTTGCAACGACAGGGGACGATAAATCACCCCTCCACTTT
CSVATTGDDKSPLHF
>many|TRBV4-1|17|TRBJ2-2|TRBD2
TGCGCCAGCAGCCACCCCCCGGGGGGACCCAACACCGGGGAGCTGTTTTTT
CASSHPPGGPNTGELFF
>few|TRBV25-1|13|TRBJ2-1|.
TGTGCCAGCAGAGTTACAGGCAACAATGAGCAGTTCTTC
CASRVTGNNEQFF
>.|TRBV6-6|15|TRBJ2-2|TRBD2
TGTGCCAGCAAACAACTAGCGGGGGGGACCGGGGAGCTGGTTTTT
CASKQLAGGTGELVF
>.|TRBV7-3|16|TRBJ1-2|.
TGTGCCAGCAGCCGTGGGACGTCGGCACTGGACTATGGCTACACCTTC
CASSRGTSALDYGYTF
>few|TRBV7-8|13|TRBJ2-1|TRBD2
TGTGCCAGCAGCTTAGCTAGCGGGGCGTCCCGGTTCTTC
CASSLASGASRFF
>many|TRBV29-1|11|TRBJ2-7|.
TGCAGCGTTGAAGATTTTTACGAGCAGTACTTC
CSVEDFYEQYF
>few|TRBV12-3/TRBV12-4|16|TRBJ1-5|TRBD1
TGTGCCAGCAGTTCCCCCGGGACAGGGGCCAATCAGCCCCAGCATTTT
CASSSPGTGANQPQHF
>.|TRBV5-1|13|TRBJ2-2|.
TGCGCCAGCAGCTCGGACATTTTCGGGGAGCTGTTTTTT
CASSSDIFGELFF
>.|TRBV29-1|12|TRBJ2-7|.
TGCAGCGATCCCGGGACAACCTACGAGCAGTACTTC
CSDPGTTYEQYF
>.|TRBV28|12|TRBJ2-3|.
TGTGCCAGCAGCCCCTGGCCAGATACGCAGTATTTT
CASSPWPDTQYF